These 3 T cell receptor beta chains were sequenced from one sample in a study of T-cell reconstitution after alpha-beta-depleted transplantation in children. Preparation of the TCRbeta library was carried out with unique molecular identifiers. One entry per CDR3 protein, called by TCRdb with MiXCR from the PCR reads. The sample has fewer than 85,000 distinct CDR3 sequences, around 14% seen once; the top ten hold 25% to 30%. Material: PBMCs, mostly from graft donor cells, obtained 180 days after TCRalphabeta/CD19-depleted stem cell transplant. The receptor set was obtained from a male patient aged 2 to 10 who had a stem cell transplant for acute lymphoblastic leukemia, so the T cells may come from the graft donor.

This clonotype appeared a few times. The chain has TRBV7-6 and TRBJ2-6, with no clear D. V was pared by 8 bases and J by 1 base, with 0 bases between. Germline CDR1 is SGHVS and CDR2 is FNYEAQ. The CDR3 sequence is 11 residues long. CDR3 bases: TGTGCCAGCTCTGGGGCCAACGTCCTGACTTTC. Translation: CASSGANVLTF.

This clonotype has a handful of counts. The V gene is TRBV7-8, the J gene TRBJ2-6, with 8 bases aligning to TRBD1. There are 18 residues in the CDR3. The germline V gene encodes CDR1 SGHVS and CDR2 FQNEAQ. The ends lost 5 bases at V and 0 bases at J; junction bases unmatched: 9. CDR3 sequence reads: CASSLRDRHFSGANVLTF. CDR3 in DNA: TGTGCCAGCAGCCTCCGGGACAGGCACTTCTCTGGGGCCAACGTCCTGACTTTC. Variable domain in full (rest from reference TRBV7-8 and TRBJ2-6): GAGVSQSPRYKVAKRGQDVALRCDPISGHVSLFWYQQALGQGPEFLTYFQNEAQLDKSGLPSDRFFAERPEGSVSTLKIQRTQQEDSAVYLCASSLRDRHFSGANVLTFGAGSRLTVL.

There are a few counts of this clonotype. The chain links TRBV10-3 to TRBJ2-7; the D is unclear. The CDR3 length is 12 residues. V lost 6 bases and J 2 bases, leaving 8 bases between the germline ends. From germline, CDR1 is ENHRY and CDR2 SYGVKD. CDR3 protein: CAISAATYEQYF. For the CDR3, the DNA is TGTGCCATCAGCGCCGCGACCTACGAGCAGTACTTC.